The sequence of this T cell receptor (beta chain) was determined in a study of cytomegalovirus exposure and HLA in healthy donors. Overall study context: Findings of an earlier analysis included over 95 million unique TCR beta sequences from 180 million or so T cells.

The primer mix had 60 Vbeta and 13 Jbeta primers. Assay: immunoSEQ multiplex PCR; the TCRdb copy retains only in-frame clones and omits some. This table has around 140,000 clones, about 78% appearing once. Germline assignment: CDR1 SNHLY and CDR2 FYNNEI. The CDR3 runs 13 residues. The ends lost 10 bases at V and 6 bases at J; junction bases unmatched: 11. This chain connects TRBV2 to TRBJ2-7, with 8 bases aligning to TRBD2. The sequence came from a middle-aged man in good health and CMV-seropositive. The sample comprised PBMCs. The CDR3 here is CATEGDGRAEQYF. As DNA, the CDR3 is TGTGCCACAGAGGGTGACGGGAGGGCCGAGCAGTACTTC.